Below, one TCR beta chain is given with its context. As yet, its antigen is unknown. This entry comes from a study of CD8+ T cells in alopecia areata. Study-wide points: A great number of expanded lesional clones endured in scalp and blood during tofacitinib. Among the top 100, expanded CD8+ clones were significantly decreased by tofacitinib, as was scalp clonality. Elevated clonality characterized lesional scalp relative to normal scalp, particularly in alopecia totalis/universalis.

This sample's treatment: oral pan-JAK inhibitor, 5-10 mg twice daily. Separation by sorting yielded CD4+ and CD8+ T cells from PBMCs. Once RNA had been extracted, it was reverse transcribed into cDNA to act as the sequencing template. Clones were read by immunoSEQ multiplex PCR, and TCRdb kept only the in-frame ones, dropping some. The sample lists 60,000 to 90,000 clones; around 67% were seen once. V lost 5 bases, J lost 7 bases, and 9 bases stayed unmatched. CDR1 is SGHAT, CDR2 FQNNGV, per germline. There are 15 residues in the CDR3. This sample comprised CD8+ T cells sorted from blood, obtained at week 24, from a patient treated with tofacitinib. The TCR sequence derives from a human donor with alopecia areata. The chain combines TRBV11-2 with TRBJ1-1; the match to TRBD1 covers 11 bases. CDR3 residues: CASSRYRDRGFEAFF. DNA of the CDR3: TGTGCCAGCAGCCGTTACCGGGACAGGGGGTTTGAAGCTTTCTTT.